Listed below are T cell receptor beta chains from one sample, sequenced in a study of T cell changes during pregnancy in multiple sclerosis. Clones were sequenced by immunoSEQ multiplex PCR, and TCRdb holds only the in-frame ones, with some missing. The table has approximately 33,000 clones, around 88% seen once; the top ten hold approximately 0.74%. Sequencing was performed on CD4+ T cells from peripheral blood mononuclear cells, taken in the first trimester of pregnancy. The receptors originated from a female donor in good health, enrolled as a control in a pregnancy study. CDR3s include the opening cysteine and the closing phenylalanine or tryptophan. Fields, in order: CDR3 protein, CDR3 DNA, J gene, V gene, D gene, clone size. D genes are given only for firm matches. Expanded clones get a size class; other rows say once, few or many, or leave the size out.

cdr3_aa: CASSWMGHSPLHF
cdr3_nt: TGTGCCAGCAGCTGGATGGGGCATTCACCCCTCCACTTT
j_call: TRBJ1-6
v_call: TRBV7-2
d_call: -
clone_size: once

cdr3_aa: CAWSAGQGFYEQYF
cdr3_nt: TGTGCCTGGAGTGCGGGACAGGGATTCTACGAGCAGTACTTC
j_call: TRBJ2-7
v_call: TRBV30
d_call: TRBD1
clone_size: -

cdr3_aa: CASSPPGHTEAFF
cdr3_nt: TGTGCCAGCAGCCCCCCGGGTCACACTGAAGCTTTCTTT
j_call: TRBJ1-1
v_call: TRBV11-3
d_call: -
clone_size: -

cdr3_aa: CASSEDRDTDTQYF
cdr3_nt: TGTGCCAGCAGTGAAGACAGGGACACAGATACGCAGTATTTT
j_call: TRBJ2-3
v_call: TRBV6-1
d_call: -
clone_size: few

cdr3_aa: CASSPPAGNEQFF
cdr3_nt: TGTGCCAGCTCACCACCGGCGGGCAATGAGCAGTTCTTC
j_call: TRBJ2-1
v_call: TRBV18
d_call: -
clone_size: -

cdr3_aa: CASGSGGGAHEQFF
cdr3_nt: TGCGCCAGCGGCTCAGGCGGGGGGGCACATGAGCAGTTCTTC
j_call: TRBJ2-1
v_call: TRBV5-1
d_call: TRBD2
clone_size: -

cdr3_aa: CASSLGQGNTEAFF
cdr3_nt: TGTGCCAGCTCACTGGGACAGGGGAACACTGAAGCTTTCTTT
j_call: TRBJ1-1
v_call: TRBV18
d_call: TRBD1
clone_size: -

cdr3_aa: CASSLTGTDTQYF
cdr3_nt: TGTGCCAGCAGCCTGACAGGGACAGATACGCAGTATTTT
j_call: TRBJ2-3
v_call: TRBV7-2
d_call: TRBD1
clone_size: -

cdr3_aa: CAISAGGQGFDEQYF
cdr3_nt: TGTGCCATCAGTGCGGGGGGACAGGGTTTCGACGAGCAGTACTTC
j_call: TRBJ2-7
v_call: TRBV10-3
d_call: TRBD1
clone_size: -

cdr3_aa: CASSLTGTGRTEAFF
cdr3_nt: TGTGCCAGCAGCTTAACTGGGACAGGGAGGACTGAAGCTTTCTTT
j_call: TRBJ1-1
v_call: TRBV11-2
d_call: TRBD1
clone_size: -

cdr3_aa: CASSSIGQGLITEAFF
cdr3_nt: TGTGCCAGCAGTTCAATAGGACAGGGGTTAATCACTGAAGCTTTCTTT
j_call: TRBJ1-1
v_call: TRBV28
d_call: TRBD1
clone_size: -

cdr3_aa: CASMARTYEQYF
cdr3_nt: TGTGCCAGTATGGCCCGAACCTACGAGCAGTACTTC
j_call: TRBJ2-7
v_call: TRBV19
d_call: -
clone_size: -

cdr3_aa: CSVDQTLAGGLRNEQFF
cdr3_nt: TGCAGCGTCGATCAGACCCTAGCGGGGGGCCTAAGGAATGAGCAGTTCTTC
j_call: TRBJ2-1
v_call: TRBV29-1
d_call: TRBD2
clone_size: -

cdr3_aa: CASSSDGGATETQYF
cdr3_nt: TGTGCCAGCAGCTCGGACGGGGGGGCCACGGAGACCCAGTACTTC
j_call: TRBJ2-5
v_call: TRBV7-9
d_call: TRBD2
clone_size: -

cdr3_aa: CASSLARGGAQAYEQYF
cdr3_nt: TGTGCCAGCAGCTTGGCACGCGGGGGGGCGCAGGCCTACGAGCAGTACTTC
j_call: TRBJ2-7
v_call: TRBV5-8
d_call: TRBD2
clone_size: -

cdr3_aa: CASSSTGGHQPQHF
cdr3_nt: TGTGCCAGCAGCTCGACAGGGGGCCATCAGCCCCAGCATTTT
j_call: TRBJ1-5
v_call: TRBV7-2
d_call: TRBD1
clone_size: -

cdr3_aa: CASALRGGYEQYF
cdr3_nt: TGTGCCAGCGCTTTAAGGGGAGGCTACGAGCAGTACTTC
j_call: TRBJ2-7
v_call: TRBV11-3
d_call: -
clone_size: -

cdr3_aa: CASSAGLAGGRRNEQFF
cdr3_nt: TGTGCCAGCAGCGCAGGACTAGCGGGGGGGCGTCGCAATGAGCAGTTCTTC
j_call: TRBJ2-1
v_call: TRBV7-2
d_call: TRBD2
clone_size: -

cdr3_aa: CASSLLGQSYNEQFF
cdr3_nt: TGTGCCAGCAGCTTACTGGGACAGTCCTACAATGAGCAGTTCTTC
j_call: TRBJ2-1
v_call: TRBV7-6
d_call: TRBD1
clone_size: -

cdr3_aa: CASSEGAVLTDTQYF
cdr3_nt: TGTGCCAGCAGTGAGGGCGCAGTCCTTACAGATACGCAGTATTTT
j_call: TRBJ2-3
v_call: TRBV2
d_call: -
clone_size: once

cdr3_aa: CASSAGTSGTSGTQYF
cdr3_nt: TGTGCCAGTAGTGCAGGGACTAGCGGTACGAGTGGGACCCAGTACTTC
j_call: TRBJ2-5
v_call: TRBV19
d_call: TRBD2
clone_size: once

cdr3_aa: CASSLETGGLGEAFF
cdr3_nt: TGTGCCAGCAGCTTAGAGACAGGGGGCCTGGGCGAAGCTTTCTTT
j_call: TRBJ1-1
v_call: TRBV7-2
d_call: TRBD1
clone_size: once

cdr3_aa: CASSQANLVDTGELFF
cdr3_nt: TGCGCCAGCAGCCAAGCAAATTTAGTAGACACCGGGGAGCTGTTTTTT
j_call: TRBJ2-2
v_call: TRBV4-1
d_call: -
clone_size: -

cdr3_aa: CAWSTGTSSQPQHF
cdr3_nt: TGTGCCTGGAGTACCGGGACTTCGAGTCAGCCCCAGCATTTT
j_call: TRBJ1-5
v_call: TRBV30
d_call: -
clone_size: -

cdr3_aa: CAWSKGGQTSYEQYF
cdr3_nt: TGTGCCTGGAGCAAGGGGGGACAGACCTCCTACGAGCAGTACTTC
j_call: TRBJ2-7
v_call: TRBV30
d_call: -
clone_size: -

cdr3_aa: CASRQGTYLSTDTQYF
cdr3_nt: TGTGCCAGCAGACAAGGGACATACTTGAGCACAGATACGCAGTATTTT
j_call: TRBJ2-3
v_call: TRBV7-2
d_call: -
clone_size: -

cdr3_aa: CAIGAAGGNYNEQFF
cdr3_nt: TGTGCCATTGGGGCAGCGGGGGGGAACTACAATGAGCAGTTCTTC
j_call: TRBJ2-1
v_call: TRBV10-3
d_call: TRBD2
clone_size: -

cdr3_aa: CASSYTLAAKSPLHF
cdr3_nt: TGTGCCAGCAGTTACACCCTAGCGGCGAAATCACCCCTCCACTTT
j_call: TRBJ1-6
v_call: TRBV6-5
d_call: -
clone_size: -

cdr3_aa: CASSLNNPREHLYGYTF
cdr3_nt: TGTGCCAGCAGCTTAAATAATCCGAGGGAGCACCTGTATGGCTACACCTTC
j_call: TRBJ1-2
v_call: TRBV7-9
d_call: -
clone_size: -

cdr3_aa: CASGGTGGGQPQHF
cdr3_nt: TGTGCCAGCGGGGGGACAGGGGGCGGTCAGCCCCAGCATTTT
j_call: TRBJ1-5
v_call: TRBV2
d_call: TRBD1
clone_size: -

cdr3_aa: CASSPGDRANQETQYF
cdr3_nt: TGTGCCAGCAGCCCCGGGGACAGGGCTAACCAAGAGACCCAGTACTTC
j_call: TRBJ2-5
v_call: TRBV11-3
d_call: TRBD1
clone_size: -

cdr3_aa: CSVERSGEFYEQYF
cdr3_nt: TGCAGCGTTGAACGGTCAGGGGAATTCTACGAGCAGTACTTC
j_call: TRBJ2-7
v_call: TRBV29-1
d_call: -
clone_size: -

cdr3_aa: CASSLYGGANEKLFF
cdr3_nt: TGTGCCAGCAGCTTGTACGGAGGGGCAAATGAAAAACTGTTTTTT
j_call: TRBJ1-4
v_call: TRBV7-6
d_call: -
clone_size: -

cdr3_aa: CASSPQGGLGTQYF
cdr3_nt: TGTGCCAGCAGCCCCCAAGGGGGTTTAGGTACGCAGTATTTT
j_call: TRBJ2-3
v_call: TRBV9
d_call: -
clone_size: few

cdr3_aa: CASSPLGSPNTGELFF
cdr3_nt: TGTGCCAGCTCACCACTAGGGAGCCCGAACACCGGGGAGCTGTTTTTT
j_call: TRBJ2-2
v_call: TRBV18
d_call: -
clone_size: -

cdr3_aa: CASSLDGLAGTYNEQFF
cdr3_nt: TGCGCCAGCAGCTTGGATGGCCTAGCTGGTACCTACAATGAGCAGTTCTTC
j_call: TRBJ2-1
v_call: TRBV5-1
d_call: -
clone_size: -

cdr3_aa: CASSLQGVSYF
cdr3_nt: TGCGCCAGCAGCTTACAGGGGGTTTCGTACTTC
j_call: TRBJ2-7
v_call: TRBV5-1
d_call: TRBD1
clone_size: once

cdr3_aa: CASSPRGPGLILATDTQYF
cdr3_nt: TGTGCCAGCAGCCCAAGAGGCCCGGGGTTAATCTTAGCGACAGATACGCAGTATTTT
j_call: TRBJ2-3
v_call: TRBV7-3
d_call: -
clone_size: -

cdr3_aa: CASSIGVGGNTEAFF
cdr3_nt: TGTGCCAGTAGTATAGGGGTGGGGGGGAACACTGAAGCTTTCTTT
j_call: TRBJ1-1
v_call: TRBV19
d_call: -
clone_size: once

cdr3_aa: CASSDSSGNTIYF
cdr3_nt: TGTGCCAGCAGTGACAGCTCTGGAAACACCATATATTTT
j_call: TRBJ1-3
v_call: TRBV25-1
d_call: -
clone_size: -

cdr3_aa: CASSPGQGAGELFF
cdr3_nt: TGTGCCAGCTCCCCGGGACAGGGGGCTGGGGAGCTGTTTTTT
j_call: TRBJ2-2
v_call: TRBV18
d_call: TRBD1
clone_size: once

cdr3_aa: CASSPDEAYGYTF
cdr3_nt: TGTGCCAGCTCACCTGATGAAGCGTATGGCTACACCTTC
j_call: TRBJ1-2
v_call: TRBV18
d_call: -
clone_size: -

cdr3_aa: CASSLAGGGETQYF
cdr3_nt: TGCGCCAGCAGCTTGGCGGGGGGGGGAGAGACCCAGTACTTC
j_call: TRBJ2-5
v_call: TRBV5-1
d_call: TRBD2
clone_size: -

cdr3_aa: CASSVAGRGPPGDTQYF
cdr3_nt: TGTGCCAGCAGCGTAGCTGGGCGGGGGCCGCCTGGGGATACGCAGTATTTT
j_call: TRBJ2-3
v_call: TRBV9
d_call: -
clone_size: once

cdr3_aa: CASSINRPGYGDTQYF
cdr3_nt: TGTGCCAGTAGTATAAACCGCCCCGGATACGGGGATACGCAGTATTTT
j_call: TRBJ2-3
v_call: TRBV19
d_call: -
clone_size: once